What follows are 4 T cell receptor beta chains derived from one specimen sequenced in a study of T cell repertoires in cytomegalovirus infection. TCRdb re-called the reads through MiXCR, storing one row per CDR3 protein. The sample carries hundreds of thousands of distinct CDR3 sequences, around 31% recorded once. No antigen has been identified for these receptors. Sample: cultured PBMCs, taken from culture after CMV antigen stimulation. These receptors came from a human donor in good health (CMV status not recorded). Some clones in this sample may be carry-over from other donors' samples.

This clonotype came up a few times. The V call is TRBV27, the J call TRBJ1-3; TRBD1 matches 8 bases. The CDR3 runs to 17 residues. J was trimmed by 4 bases and V by 5 bases; bases with no gene match: 13. The germline gives CDR1 MNHEY, CDR2 SMNVEV (reference sequence). The CDR3 coding sequence is TGTGCCAGCAGTCCCGATCCGGACAGGGTATACGGAAACACCATATATTTT. Its protein is CASSPDPDRVYGNTIYF.

The J gene is TRBJ2-3, the V gene TRBV2; 12 bases match TRBD2. This CDR3 is 16 amino acids long. V lost 6 bases to trimming and J lost 4 bases; unmatched junction nucleotides: 8. The germline V gene has CDR1 SNHLY and CDR2 FYNNEI. CDR3 in DNA: TGTGCCAGCAGAGAACCGACTAGCGGGAGCCCAGATACGCAGTATTTT. Translation: CASREPTSGSPDTQYF.

The rearrangement uses TRBV4-3 and TRBJ1-5, with TRBD1 identical over 8 bases. Germline V lookup: CDR1 LGHNA, CDR2 YSLEER. The CDR3 is made up of 15 amino acids. Trimming took 1 base from V and 3 from J; bases not matched to a gene: 2. CDR3 bases: TGCGCCAGCAGCCAAGTGGACAGGGACAATCAGCCCCAGCATTTT. Protein product: CASSQVDRDNQPQHF.

The genes are TRBV20-1 and TRBJ2-1, with 8 bases that match TRBD2. The V segment lost 2 bases and the J segment 3 bases; nucleotides outside the gene matches: 9. The CDR3 is 16 residues long. Germline CDR1 DFQATT, CDR2 SNEGSKA (reference sequence). DNA for the CDR3: TGCAGTGCTAGAAGTCGAAGCGGGAGAGACTACAATGAGCAGTTCTTC. Translating it yields CSARSRSGRDYNEQFF.